The 6 T cell receptor beta chains in this list originate from one sample, sequenced in a study of control samples from healthy donors and cancer patients. The data were produced by immunoSEQ multiplex PCR, yet TCRdb's version contains in-frame clones alone and is incomplete. The sample consists of roughly 170,000 clones, approximately 92% of them appearing once. Sequenced input: blood. The receptors originated from a woman in her thirties or forties in good health.

Turning to this clone: Other DNA sequences of this sample code for an identical CDR3. The chain combines TRBV5-6 with TRBJ1-1; tentative D call: TRBD1 (5 bases). Germline V CDR1 and CDR2: SGHDT, YYEEEE. The CDR3 extends over 15 amino acids. V was clipped by 0 bases and J by 2 bases, with 11 bases between them. The CDR3 DNA reads as TGTGCCAGCAGCTTGGTTGGGACGGCCAACACTGAAGCTTTCTTT. Its protein product is CASSLVGTANTEAFF.

As DNA, the CDR3 is TGTGCCAGCAGCCAGAGTGCAGATACGCAGTATTTT. This encodes CASSQSADTQYF. This chain joins TRBV3-1 (or the pseudogene TRBV3-2) and TRBJ2-3, with D unclear. There are 12 residues in the CDR3. Looked up from germline, CDR1 is LGHDT and CDR2 is YNNKEL (reference sequence). V lost 3 bases and J 4 bases, leaving 5 bases between the germline ends.

This CDR3 is CASSPGGELFF. The CDR3 DNA follows: TGTGCCAGCAGCCCGGGAGGAGAGCTGTTTTTT. This sequence joins TRBV2 and TRBJ2-2, with 7 positions matching TRBD2. The V gene end was trimmed by 6 bases and the J gene end by 11 bases; junction bases not matched to a gene: 3. CDR1 SNHLY and CDR2 FYNNEI come from the germline V gene. The CDR3 loop spans 11 amino acids.

This chain links TRBV5-5 with TRBJ1-6, with unresolved D. This CDR3 has 14 residues. Germline-derived CDR1 and CDR2 are SGHKS and YYEKEE (reference sequence). The V end lost 2 bases, the J end lost 10 bases, and 13 bases lay between the germline ends. The CDR3 region has the DNA TGTGCCAGCAGCTTTCAAGGGTTTGAATCACCCCTCCACTTT. Translation gives CASSFQGFESPLHF.

The chain joins TRBV7-9 to TRBJ1-1, with unresolved D. CDR3 length: 13 residues. Germline V gene data show CDR1 as SEHNR and CDR2 as FQNEAQ (reference sequence). Trimming removed 1 base from V and 6 bases from J, with 9 bases in between. The CDR3 sequence is CASSLGPRAEAFF. The CDR3 DNA reads as TGTGCCAGCAGCTTAGGCCCAAGGGCTGAAGCTTTCTTT.

The V call is TRBV7-2, the J call TRBJ2-7; a possible D gene is TRBD2 (5 bases). Trimming shortened V by 0 bases and J by 3 bases, and 6 bases separated the two germline ends. Looked up from germline, CDR1 is SGHTA and CDR2 is FQGNSA. This CDR3 has 13 residues. The CDR3 is CASSLAAGYEQYF. The CDR3 nucleotides are TGTGCCAGCAGCTTAGCGGCGGGCTACGAGCAGTACTTC. Based on the CDR3 plus reference TRBV7-2 and TRBJ2-7, the full variable domain is GAGVSQSPSNKVTEKGKDVELRCDPISGHTALYWYRQSLGQGLEFLIYFQGNSAPDKSGLPSDRFSAERTGGSVSTLTIQRTQQEDSAVYLCASSLAAGYEQYFGPGTRLTVT.